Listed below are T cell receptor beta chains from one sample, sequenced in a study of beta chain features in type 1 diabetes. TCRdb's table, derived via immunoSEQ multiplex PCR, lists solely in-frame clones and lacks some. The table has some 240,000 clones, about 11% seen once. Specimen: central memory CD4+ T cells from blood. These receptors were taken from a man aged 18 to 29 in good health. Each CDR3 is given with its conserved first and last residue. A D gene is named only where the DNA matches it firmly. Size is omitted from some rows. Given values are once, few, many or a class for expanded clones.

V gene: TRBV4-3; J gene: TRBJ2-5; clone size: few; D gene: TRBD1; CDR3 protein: CASSQDRGLGTQYF; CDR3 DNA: TGCGCCAGCAGCCAAGACAGGGGGCTGGGGACCCAGTACTTC
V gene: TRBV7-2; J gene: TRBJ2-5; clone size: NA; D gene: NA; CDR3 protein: CASSLGLERETQYF; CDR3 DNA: TGTGCCAGCAGCTTAGGTCTCGAGAGGGAGACCCAGTACTTC
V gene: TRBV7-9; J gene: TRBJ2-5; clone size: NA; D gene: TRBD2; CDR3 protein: CASSVGTSGMQETQYF; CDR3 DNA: TGTGCCAGCAGCGTCGGGACTAGCGGGATGCAAGAGACCCAGTACTTC
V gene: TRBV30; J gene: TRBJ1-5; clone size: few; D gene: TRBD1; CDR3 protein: CAWSAGGVRRGNQPQHF; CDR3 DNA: TGTGCCTGGAGTGCAGGGGGTGTCCGCCGTGGCAATCAGCCCCAGCATTTT
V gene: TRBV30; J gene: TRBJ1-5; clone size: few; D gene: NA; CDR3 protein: CASSRDPNQPQHF; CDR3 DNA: TGTGCCTCCAGCCGTGACCCCAATCAGCCCCAGCATTTT
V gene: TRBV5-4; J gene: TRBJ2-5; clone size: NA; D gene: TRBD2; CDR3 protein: CASSFGGSLAETQYF; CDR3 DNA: TGTGCCAGCAGCTTTGGCGGGAGCTTGGCGGAGACCCAGTACTTC
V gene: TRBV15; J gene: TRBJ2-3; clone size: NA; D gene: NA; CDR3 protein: CATSRDWGSSSTDTQYF; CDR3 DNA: TGTGCCACCAGCAGAGATTGGGGCAGCTCTAGCACAGATACGCAGTATTTT
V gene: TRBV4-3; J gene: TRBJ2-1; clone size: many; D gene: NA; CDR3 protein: CASSQDVPRGNDEQFF; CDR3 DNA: TGCGCCAGCAGCCAAGATGTCCCGAGAGGGAACGATGAGCAGTTCTTC
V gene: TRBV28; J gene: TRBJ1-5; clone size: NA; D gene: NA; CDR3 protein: CASSLGQGSNQPQHF; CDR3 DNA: TGTGCCAGCAGTTTGGGGCAGGGGAGCAATCAGCCCCAGCATTTT
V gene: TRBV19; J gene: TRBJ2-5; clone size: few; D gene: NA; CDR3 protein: CASSPRDPQETQYF; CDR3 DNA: TGTGCCAGTAGTCCGAGGGACCCACAAGAGACCCAGTACTTC
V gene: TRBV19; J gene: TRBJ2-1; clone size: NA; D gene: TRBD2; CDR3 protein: CAREPTSGSSIEQFF; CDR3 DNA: TGTGCCAGAGAACCGACTAGCGGGAGTTCAATTGAGCAGTTCTTC